This section outlines one T cell receptor (beta chain) sequence together with its context. This sample is part of a study of Ad26.COV2.S vaccination and SARS-CoV-2 variants. Treatment given: about 20 received Ad26.COV2.S at low or high dose, single or two shots; a few received placebo; per-sample allocation not given. Repertoires come from day 63 after the first vaccine or placebo injection. Profiling relied on immunoSEQ multiplex PCR, and the TCRdb table lists in-frame clones only, not all of them. The data show under 600,000 clones, 89% seen once. This sequence was found in a person between 18 and 60 years old who received the Ad26.COV2.S COVID-19 vaccine or a placebo. This specimen was peripheral blood, taken in a trial of Ad26.COV2.S vaccine versus placebo.

The CDR3 DNA reads as TGTGCCAGCTCACCAATTTTGGGGAGCGGGAGTACTCCCAGCGAGCAGTACTTC. Amino acid sequence: CASSPILGSGSTPSEQYF. The genes are TRBV18 and TRBJ2-7; TRBD2 matches at 8 bases. The CDR3 runs 18 residues. The germline V gene encodes CDR1 KGHSH and CDR2 LQKENI. After removal of 2 bases from V and 6 bases from J, the junction contained 18 bases not matched to a gene.